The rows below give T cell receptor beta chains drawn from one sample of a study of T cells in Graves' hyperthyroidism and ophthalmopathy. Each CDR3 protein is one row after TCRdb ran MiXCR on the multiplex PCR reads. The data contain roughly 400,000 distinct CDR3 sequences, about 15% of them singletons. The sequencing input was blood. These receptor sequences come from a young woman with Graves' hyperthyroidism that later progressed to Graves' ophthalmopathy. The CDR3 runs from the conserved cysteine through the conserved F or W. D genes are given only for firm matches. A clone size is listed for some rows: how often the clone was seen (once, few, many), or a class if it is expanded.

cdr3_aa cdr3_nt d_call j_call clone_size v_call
CASSQDFRTGTETQYF TGCGCCAGCAGCCAAGATTTCCGCACCGGGACTGAGACCCAGTACTTC - TRBJ2-5 - TRBV4-1
CASSQAYSNQPQHF TGCGCCAGCAGCCAAGCTTATAGCAATCAGCCCCAGCATTTT - TRBJ1-5 - TRBV4-3
CASSLRYSANYGYTF TGTGCCAGCAGTCTACGGTACTCCGCTAACTATGGCTACACCTTC - TRBJ1-2 many TRBV6-2/TRBV6-3
CASTLTGGGSPLHF TGTGCCAGCACCTTGACAGGGGGTGGTTCACCCCTCCACTTT TRBD1 TRBJ1-6 many TRBV27
CASSEEVSTEAFF TGTGCCAGCAGTGAAGAGGTAAGCACTGAAGCTTTCTTT - TRBJ1-1 many TRBV2
CASSPGLAGDYEQYF TGTGCCAGCAGCCCAGGACTAGCGGGCGACTACGAGCAGTACTTC TRBD2 TRBJ2-7 many TRBV4-2
CASSLGGFAKNIQYF TGTGCCAGCAGCTTAGGTGGATTCGCCAAAAACATTCAGTACTTC - TRBJ2-4 - TRBV11-2
CASSPRVEASMRPQHF TGTGCCAGCAGCCCCAGGGTAGAAGCTTCAATGCGGCCCCAGCATTTT - TRBJ1-5 many TRBV7-4
CASSQRIGSINYGYTF TGCGCCAGCAGCCAAAGGATCGGCAGTATTAACTATGGCTACACCTTC - TRBJ1-2 few TRBV4-3
CASSAQRSGTLLDTQYF TGTGCCAGCAGTGCCCAACGGTCCGGGACCCTGTTAGATACGCAGTATTTT - TRBJ2-3 few TRBV25-1
CASSQATGGRNYGYTF TGTGCCAGCAGCCAAGCGACAGGGGGTAGAAACTATGGCTACACCTTC TRBD1 TRBJ1-2 - TRBV4-2
CASSPSNSGFSGTGGYTF TGTGCCAGCAGTCCTTCAAACTCGGGATTCTCAGGGACGGGTGGCTACACCTTC - TRBJ1-2 - TRBV6-2/TRBV6-3
CATSDLRGGETQYF TGTGCCACCAGTGATTTGCGGGGGGGAGAGACCCAGTACTTC TRBD2 TRBJ2-5 many TRBV24-1
CASSEGADTQYF TGTGCCAGCAGTGAAGGGGCAGATACGCAGTATTTT - TRBJ2-3 many TRBV2
CASRDRATINYGYTF TGTGCCAGCAGGGACAGGGCGACGATTAACTATGGCTACACCTTC TRBD1 TRBJ1-2 many TRBV11-2
CASTSGAGVSYEQYF TGTGCCAGCACCTCAGGAGCGGGAGTCTCCTACGAGCAGTACTTC TRBD2 TRBJ2-7 many TRBV2
CASSLAGGRAIYEQYF TGCGCCAGCAGCTTGGCGGGCGGGAGGGCCATCTACGAGCAGTACTTC TRBD2 TRBJ2-7 - TRBV5-1